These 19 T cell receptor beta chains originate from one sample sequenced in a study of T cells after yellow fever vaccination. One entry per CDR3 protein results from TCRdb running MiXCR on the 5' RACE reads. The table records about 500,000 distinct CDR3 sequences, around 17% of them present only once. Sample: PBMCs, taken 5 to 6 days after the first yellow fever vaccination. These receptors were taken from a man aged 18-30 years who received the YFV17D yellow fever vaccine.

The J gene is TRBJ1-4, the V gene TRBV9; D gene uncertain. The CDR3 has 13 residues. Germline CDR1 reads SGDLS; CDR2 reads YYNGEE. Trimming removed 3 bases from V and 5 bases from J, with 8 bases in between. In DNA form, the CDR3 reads TGTGCCAGCAGCGCCAGACCCAATGAAAAACTGTTTTTT. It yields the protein CASSARPNEKLFF.

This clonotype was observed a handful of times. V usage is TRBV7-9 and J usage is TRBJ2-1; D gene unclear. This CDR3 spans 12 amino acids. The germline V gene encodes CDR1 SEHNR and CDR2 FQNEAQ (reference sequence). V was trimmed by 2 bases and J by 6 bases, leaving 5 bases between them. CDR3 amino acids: CASSLRTNEQFF. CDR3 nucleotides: TGTGCCAGCAGCTTACGAACCAATGAGCAGTTCTTC.

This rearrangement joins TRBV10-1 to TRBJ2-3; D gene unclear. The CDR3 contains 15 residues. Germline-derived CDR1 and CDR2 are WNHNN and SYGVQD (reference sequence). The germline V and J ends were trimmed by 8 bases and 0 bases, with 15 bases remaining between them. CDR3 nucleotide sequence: TGCGCCAGCTCTCCCGCGGAATCTAGCACAGATACGCAGTATTTT. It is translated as CASSPAESSTDTQYF.

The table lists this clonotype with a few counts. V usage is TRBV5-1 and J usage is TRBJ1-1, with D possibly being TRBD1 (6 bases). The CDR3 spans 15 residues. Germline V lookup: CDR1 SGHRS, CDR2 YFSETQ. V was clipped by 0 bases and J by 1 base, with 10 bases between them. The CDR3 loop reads CASSLVPGANTEAFF. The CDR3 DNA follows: TGCGCCAGCAGCTTGGTCCCGGGGGCGAACACTGAAGCTTTCTTT.

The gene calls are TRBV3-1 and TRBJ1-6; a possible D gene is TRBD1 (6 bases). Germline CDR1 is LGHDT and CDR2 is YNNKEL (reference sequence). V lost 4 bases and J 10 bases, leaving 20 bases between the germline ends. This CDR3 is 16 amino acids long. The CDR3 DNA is TGTGCCAGCAGCCCCTTTGGGACATCCGGTAGATCACCCCTCCACTTT. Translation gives CASSPFGTSGRSPLHF.

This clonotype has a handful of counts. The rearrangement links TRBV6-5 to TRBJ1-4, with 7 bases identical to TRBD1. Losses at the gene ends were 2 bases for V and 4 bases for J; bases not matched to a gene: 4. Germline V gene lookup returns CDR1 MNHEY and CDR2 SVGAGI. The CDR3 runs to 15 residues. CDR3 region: CASSYQGEFNEKLFF. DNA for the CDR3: TGTGCCAGCAGTTACCAGGGGGAGTTTAATGAAAAACTGTTTTTT.

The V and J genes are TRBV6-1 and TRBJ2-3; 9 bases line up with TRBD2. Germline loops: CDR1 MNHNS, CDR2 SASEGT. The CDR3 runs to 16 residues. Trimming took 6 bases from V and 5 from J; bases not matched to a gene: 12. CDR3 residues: CASRGVAGEKGDTQYF. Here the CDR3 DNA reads TGTGCCAGCAGAGGAGTAGCGGGGGAAAAAGGAGATACGCAGTATTTT.

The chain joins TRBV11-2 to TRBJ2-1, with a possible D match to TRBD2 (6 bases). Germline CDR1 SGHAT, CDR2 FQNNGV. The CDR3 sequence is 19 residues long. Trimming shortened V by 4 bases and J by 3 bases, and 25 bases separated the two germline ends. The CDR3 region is CASSSIVGRGAAHYNEQFF. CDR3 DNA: TGTGCCAGCAGCTCCATTGTTGGTCGCGGGGCGGCCCACTACAATGAGCAGTTCTTC.

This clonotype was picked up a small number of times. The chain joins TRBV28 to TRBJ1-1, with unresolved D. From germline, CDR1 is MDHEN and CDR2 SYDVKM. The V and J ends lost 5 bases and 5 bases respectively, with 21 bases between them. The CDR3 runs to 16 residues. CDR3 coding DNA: TGTGCCAGCAGTATTCCAGACACCCTGGGAGGGACTGAAGCTTTCTTT. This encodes CASSIPDTLGGTEAFF.

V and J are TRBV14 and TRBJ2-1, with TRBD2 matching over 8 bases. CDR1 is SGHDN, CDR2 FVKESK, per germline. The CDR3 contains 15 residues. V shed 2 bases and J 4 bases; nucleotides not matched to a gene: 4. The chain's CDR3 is CASSQLGGAYNEQFF. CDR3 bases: TGTGCCAGCAGCCAACTCGGGGGGGCGTACAATGAGCAGTTCTTC.

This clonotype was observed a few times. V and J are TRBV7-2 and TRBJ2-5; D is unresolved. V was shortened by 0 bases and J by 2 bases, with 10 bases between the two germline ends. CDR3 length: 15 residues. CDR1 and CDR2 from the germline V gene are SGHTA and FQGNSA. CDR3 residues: CASSLATAMQETQYF. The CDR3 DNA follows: TGTGCCAGCAGCTTAGCGACGGCTATGCAAGAGACCCAGTACTTC.

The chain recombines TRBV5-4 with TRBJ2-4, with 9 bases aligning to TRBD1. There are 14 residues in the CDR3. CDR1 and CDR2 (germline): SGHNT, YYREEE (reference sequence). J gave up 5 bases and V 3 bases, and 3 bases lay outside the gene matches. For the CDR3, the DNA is TGTGCCAGCAGCTCCCGGGACAGGGAAAACATTCAGTACTTC. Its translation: CASSSRDRENIQYF. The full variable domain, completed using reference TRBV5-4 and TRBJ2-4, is ETGVTQSPTHLIKTRGQQVTLRCSSQSGHNTVSWYQQALGQGPQFIFQYYREEENGRGNFPPRFSGLQFPNYSSELNVNALELDDSALYLCASSSRDRENIQYFGAGTRLSVL.

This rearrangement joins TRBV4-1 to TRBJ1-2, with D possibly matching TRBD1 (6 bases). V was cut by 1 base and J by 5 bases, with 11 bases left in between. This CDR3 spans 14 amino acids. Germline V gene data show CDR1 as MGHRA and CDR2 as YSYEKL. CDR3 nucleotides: TGCGCCAGCAGCCAAGCCTGGACAGATTATGGCTACACCTTC. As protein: CASSQAWTDYGYTF.

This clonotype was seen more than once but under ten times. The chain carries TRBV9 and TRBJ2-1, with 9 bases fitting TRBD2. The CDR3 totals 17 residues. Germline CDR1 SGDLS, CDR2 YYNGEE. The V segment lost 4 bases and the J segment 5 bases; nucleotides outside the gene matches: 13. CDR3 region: CASSPPGRAGGNNEQFF. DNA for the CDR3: TGTGCCAGCAGCCCCCCTGGGAGAGCGGGGGGAAACAATGAGCAGTTCTTC.

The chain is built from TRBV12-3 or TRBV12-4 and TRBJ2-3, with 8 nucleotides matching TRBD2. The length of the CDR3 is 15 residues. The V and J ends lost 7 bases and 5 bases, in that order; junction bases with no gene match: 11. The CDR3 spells CASTPTRGALDTQYF. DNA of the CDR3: TGTGCCAGCACACCCACGCGGGGGGCATTAGATACGCAGTATTTT.

The CDR3 sequence: CASSLTGARGNTGELFF. The CDR3, as DNA: TGTGCCAGCAGCCTGACAGGGGCCCGAGGGAACACCGGGGAGCTGTTTTTT. V gene TRBV7-3 combines with J gene TRBJ2-2, with 8 bases that match TRBD1. This CDR3 region has 17 residues. Losses at the gene ends were 5 bases for V and 1 base for J; bases not matched to a gene: 9. Per the germline V gene, CDR1 is SGHTA and CDR2 is FQGTGA.

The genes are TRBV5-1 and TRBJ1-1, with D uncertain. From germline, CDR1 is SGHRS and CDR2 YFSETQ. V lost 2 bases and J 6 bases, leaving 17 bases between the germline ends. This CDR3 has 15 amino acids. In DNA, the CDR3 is TGCGCCAGCAGCTTCACCCGGCCGGGTGTCGCTGAAGCTTTCTTT. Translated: CASSFTRPGVAEAFF.

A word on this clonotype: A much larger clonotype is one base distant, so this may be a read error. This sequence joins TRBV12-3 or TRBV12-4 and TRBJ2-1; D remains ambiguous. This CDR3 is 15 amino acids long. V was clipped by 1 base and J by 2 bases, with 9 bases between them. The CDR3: CASSLGLHTYNEQFF. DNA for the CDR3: TGTGCCAGCAGTTTAGGGCTACATACCTACAATGAGCAGTTCTTC.

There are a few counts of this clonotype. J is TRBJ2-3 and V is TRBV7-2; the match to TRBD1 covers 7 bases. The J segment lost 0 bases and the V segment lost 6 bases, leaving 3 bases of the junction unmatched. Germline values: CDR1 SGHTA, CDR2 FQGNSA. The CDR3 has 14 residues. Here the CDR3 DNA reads TGTGCCAGCAGGACAGGGTGGAGCACAGATACGCAGTATTTT. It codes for CASRTGWSTDTQYF.